What follows are 6 T cell receptor beta chains derived from one specimen sequenced in a study of response to subunit inactivated influenza vaccine. Each CDR3 protein gets one entry after TCRdb re-called the RT-PCR reads with MiXCR. This sample has about 520,000 distinct CDR3 sequences; approximately 11% occur once, and the top ten carry over 9.5%. This specimen was PBMCs from blood, taken about 6 weeks after vaccination. Receptor source: a man aged 45-65 years who received an inactivated influenza vaccine.

The chain employs TRBV14 and TRBJ2-5; TRBD2 matches at 10 bases. V gave up 4 bases and J gave up 1 base; unmatched junction bases: 6. The CDR3 length is 16 residues. The germline CDR1 and CDR2 sequences are SGHDN and FVKESK. The CDR3 sequence: CASSPRTSGSQETQYF. The CDR3 DNA is TGTGCCAGCAGCCCGAGGACTAGCGGATCCCAAGAGACCCAGTACTTC.

The sample holds many counts of this clonotype. The genes are TRBV6-5 and TRBJ1-1; no reliable D call. Germline assignment: CDR1 MNHEY and CDR2 SVGAGI. There are 13 residues in the CDR3. V was trimmed by 3 bases and J by 3 bases, leaving 8 bases between them. This chain's CDR3 is CASSYLGYTEAFF. CDR3 nucleotide sequence: TGTGCCAGCAGTTATCTAGGTTACACTGAAGCTTTCTTT.

V usage is TRBV6-1 and J usage is TRBJ2-7, with 10 bases that match TRBD2. Germline-derived CDR1 and CDR2 are MNHNS and SASEGT. The trim removed 8 bases at V and 5 bases at J, leaving 6 bases unmatched. This CDR3 has 13 residues. The CDR3 region has the DNA TGTGCCAGCCGGAGCGGGAGGGCCAACGAGCAGTACTTC. Translated: CASRSGRANEQYF.

This chain links TRBV18 with TRBJ2-3; unclear D gene. V dropped 2 bases and J dropped 4 bases, with 10 bases sitting between them. CDR1 and CDR2 (germline): KGHSH, LQKENI. The CDR3 loop spans 14 amino acids. The CDR3 here is CASSPGLSPDTQYF. For the CDR3, the DNA is TGTGCCAGCTCACCAGGATTGTCACCAGATACGCAGTATTTT.

This chain links TRBV7-9 with TRBJ2-1, with 11 bases lining up with TRBD1. The CDR3 extends over 16 amino acids. Germline CDR1 is SEHNR and CDR2 is FQNEAQ (reference sequence). Losses at the gene ends were 5 bases for V and 8 bases for J; bases not matched to a gene: 11. This CDR3 reads CASSRGQGANSDEQFF. The CDR3 bases are TGTGCCAGCAGCCGAGGACAGGGGGCTAATAGCGATGAGCAGTTCTTC.

The chain has TRBV29-1 and TRBJ2-2; D remains unclear. CDR3 length: 14 amino acids. V was trimmed by 4 bases and J by 4 bases, leaving 13 bases between them. In germline, CDR1 is SQVTM, CDR2 ANQGSEA. The chain's CDR3 is CSVVFGLGTGELFF. The CDR3, as DNA: TGCAGCGTTGTGTTTGGGCTGGGCACCGGGGAGCTGTTTTTT.